Below are 11 T cell receptor beta chains sequenced from a single sample in a study of shared clonotypes between healthy human individuals. TCRdb keeps only in-frame clones here, not all; method: immunoSEQ multiplex PCR. The table lists 2 million or so clones, 85% to 95% of them singletons. Material for sequencing was naive CD4+ T cells sorted from blood. As for subset: CD45RA+ positively selected. Every receptor here comes from a man between 18 and 35 years old in good health.

J is TRBJ2-7 and V is TRBV2; 7 bases fit TRBD2. J lost 4 bases, V lost 7 bases, and 4 bases had no gene match. Per the germline V gene, CDR1 is SNHLY and CDR2 is FYNNEI. The CDR3 is made up of 12 amino acids. The CDR3 coding sequence is TGTGCCAGCAAAGCGGGAAGGTACGAGCAGTACTTC. This sequence encodes CASKAGRYEQYF.

The chain links TRBV2 to TRBJ2-3, with TRBD2 matching 8 bases. The junction had 6 bases not matched to a gene; V was cut back by 7 bases and J by 0 bases. The CDR3 extends over 15 amino acids. CDR1 and CDR2 from the germline V gene are SNHLY and FYNNEI. The CDR3 DNA sequence: TGTGCCAGCATCAGCGGGGGACTTAGCACAGATACGCAGTATTTT. Translation gives CASISGGLSTDTQYF.

This rearrangement joins TRBV7-9 to TRBJ2-1, with 12 bases that match TRBD2. The ends lost 4 bases at V and 5 bases at J; junction bases unmatched: 6. CDR1 and CDR2 from the germline V gene are SEHNR and FQNEAQ (reference sequence). The CDR3 covers 16 residues. In DNA, the CDR3 is TGTGCCAGCAGCTCATGGACTAGCGGGGCCCACAATGAGCAGTTCTTC. Protein: CASSSWTSGAHNEQFF.

This sequence joins TRBV9 and TRBJ2-5; 9 bases map to TRBD2. The CDR3 is 16 amino acids. Germline CDR1 and CDR2: SGDLS and YYNGEE. The ends lost 4 bases at V and 4 bases at J; junction bases unmatched: 11. The DNA of the CDR3 is TGTGCCAGCAGCCCCGTAGCGGGAGCCTCGGCAGAGACCCAGTACTTC. Translating gives CASSPVAGASAETQYF. Supplemented by reference TRBV9 and TRBJ2-5, the full variable domain reads DSGVTQTPKHLITATGQRVTLRCSPRSGDLSVYWYQQSLDQGLQFLIQYYNGEERAKGNILERFSAQQFPDLHSELNLSSLELGDSALYFCASSPVAGASAETQYFGPGTRLLVL.

The chain's CDR3 is CASNSLGRDHYGYTF. Written as DNA, the CDR3 is TGTGCCAGTAATTCTTTGGGCAGGGACCACTATGGCTACACCTTC. The genes are TRBV19 and TRBJ1-2; possible D gene TRBD1, 5 bases. Per the germline V gene, CDR1 is LNHDA and CDR2 is SQIVND (reference sequence). CDR3 size: 15 residues. Trimming removed 7 bases at V and 3 bases at J, with 18 bases between.

The J gene is TRBJ2-7, the V gene TRBV27, with TRBD1 identical over 11 bases. The CDR3 totals 16 residues. V dropped 2 bases and J dropped 3; count of bases not matched to a gene: 6. Germline V gene data show CDR1 as MNHEY and CDR2 as SMNVEV (reference sequence). The CDR3, as DNA: TGTGCCAGCAGTTTAAGCCATGGGACAGGGGGCTACGAGCAGTACTTC. Translated: CASSLSHGTGGYEQYF.

The rearrangement uses TRBV9 and TRBJ2-7; 7 bases are shared with TRBD2. The V segment lost 0 bases and the J segment 3 bases; nucleotides outside the gene matches: 6. CDR3 length: 15 amino acids. Germline assignment: CDR1 SGDLS and CDR2 YYNGEE. CDR3 amino acids: CASSVEASGLYEQYF. The CDR3, as DNA: TGTGCCAGCAGCGTAGAGGCTAGCGGACTCTACGAGCAGTACTTC.

This clone was detected once. The same CDR3 can be traced to other DNA sequences in this sample. This chain uses TRBV5-4 with TRBJ2-3; no clear D gene. Germline CDR1 and CDR2: SGHNT and YYREEE (reference sequence). V lost 0 bases and J 3 bases, leaving 5 bases between the germline ends. The CDR3 is 13 amino acids. DNA for the CDR3: TGTGCCAGCAGCTTGGGACCAACAGATACGCAGTATTTT. This codes for CASSLGPTDTQYF.

The chain employs TRBV19 and TRBJ2-7, with D possibly TRBD1 on 5 matching bases. V lost 4 bases and J lost 2, with 15 bases in between. Germline V gene lookup returns CDR1 LNHDA and CDR2 SQIVND (reference sequence). The CDR3 spans 15 residues. CDR3 nucleotide sequence: TGTGCCAGTAGTACCCCGGGCAGGGCGCCCTACGAGCAGTACTTC. Translating gives CASSTPGRAPYEQYF. The entire variable domain, with the rest obtained from reference TRBV19 and TRBJ2-7, is as follows: DGGITQSPKYLFRKEGQNVTLSCEQNLNHDAMYWYRQDPGQGLRLIYYSQIVNDFQKGDIAEGYSVSREKKESFPLTVTSAQKNPTAFYLCASSTPGRAPYEQYFGPGTRLTVT.

This chain's CDR3 is CAWGLGPTEAFF. The CDR3 DNA is TGTGCCTGGGGGTTAGGTCCGACTGAAGCTTTCTTT. The chain recombines TRBV30 with TRBJ1-1, with D hard to call. The CDR3 is 12 amino acids. Per the germline V gene, CDR1 is GTSNPN and CDR2 is SVGIG (reference sequence). V lost 5 bases to trimming and J lost 5 bases, with 12 bases between them.

The chain is built from TRBV9 and TRBJ2-3; possibly TRBD2 for D (5 bases). Trimming left V 4 bases short and J 4 bases short, with 10 bases between. Germline V CDR1 and CDR2: SGDLS, YYNGEE. The CDR3 sequence is 13 residues long. The CDR3, as DNA: TGTGCCAGCAGCCGCGACGGGGCAGATACGCAGTATTTT. This translates into CASSRDGADTQYF.